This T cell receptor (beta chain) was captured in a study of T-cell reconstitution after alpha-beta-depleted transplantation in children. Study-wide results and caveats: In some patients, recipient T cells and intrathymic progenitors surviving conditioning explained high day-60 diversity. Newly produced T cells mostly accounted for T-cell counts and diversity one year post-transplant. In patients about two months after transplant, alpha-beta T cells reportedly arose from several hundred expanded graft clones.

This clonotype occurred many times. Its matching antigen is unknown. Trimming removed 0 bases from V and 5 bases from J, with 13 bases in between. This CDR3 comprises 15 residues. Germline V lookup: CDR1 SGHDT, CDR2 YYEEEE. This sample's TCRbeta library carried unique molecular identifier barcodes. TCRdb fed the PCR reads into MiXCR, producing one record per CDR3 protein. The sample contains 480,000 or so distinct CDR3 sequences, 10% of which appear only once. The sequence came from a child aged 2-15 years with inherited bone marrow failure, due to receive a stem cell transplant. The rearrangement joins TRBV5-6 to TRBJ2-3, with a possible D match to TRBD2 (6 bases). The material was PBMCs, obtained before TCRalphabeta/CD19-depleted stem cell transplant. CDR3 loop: CASSLAGGRGDTQYF. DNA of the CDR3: TGTGCCAGCAGCTTGGCCGGCGGGCGGGGAGATACGCAGTATTTT.